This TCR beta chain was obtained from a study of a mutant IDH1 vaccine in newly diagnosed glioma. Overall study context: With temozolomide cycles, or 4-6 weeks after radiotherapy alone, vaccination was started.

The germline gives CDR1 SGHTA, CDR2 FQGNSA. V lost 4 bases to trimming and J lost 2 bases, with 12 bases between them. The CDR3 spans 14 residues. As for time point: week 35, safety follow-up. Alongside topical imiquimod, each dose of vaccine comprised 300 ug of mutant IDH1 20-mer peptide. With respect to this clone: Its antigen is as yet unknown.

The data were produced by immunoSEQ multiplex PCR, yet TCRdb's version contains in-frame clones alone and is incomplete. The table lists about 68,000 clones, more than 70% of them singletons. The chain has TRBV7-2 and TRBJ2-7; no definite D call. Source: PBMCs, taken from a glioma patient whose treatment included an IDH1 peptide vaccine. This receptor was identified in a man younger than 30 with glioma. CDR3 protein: CASSSLKPPYEQYF. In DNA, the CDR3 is TGTGCCAGCAGCTCCTTAAAACCTCCCTACGAGCAGTACTTC.